The TCR beta chain described here comes from a study of T cell responses to AZD1222 COVID-19 vaccine. Comments on this clone: No antigen is known for it.

Study-wide points: Spike-specific TCR breadth and depth both grew after two AZD1222 doses. There were repertoire samples only from the period after the peak T cell response. The donor cohort was predominantly white British with a female majority, and clonal diversity may have been underestimated.

V was shortened by 0 bases and J by 10 bases, with 7 bases between the two germline ends. The CDR3 extends over 13 amino acids. CDR1 and CDR2 (germline): LGHDT, YNNKEL (reference sequence). Data came from immunoSEQ multiplex PCR; TCRdb stores just in-frame clones and leaves some out. The sample consists of roughly 70,000 clones, approximately 84% of them appearing once. This chain uses TRBV3-1 (or the pseudogene TRBV3-2) with TRBJ1-6, with unresolved D. The source of this sequence is an adult in good health. Sequences were derived from peripheral blood, sampled on day 0 of AZD1222 vaccination. CDR3 region: CASSQDFLSPLHF. The CDR3 nucleotides are TGTGCCAGCAGCCAAGATTTCTTGTCACCCCTCCACTTT.